The clone carrying this T cell receptor beta chain was recorded many times. The antigen is undetermined. Amplification of TCR beta CDR3 regions used RNA transcripts. After a first-round RT-PCR with HTBI primers, a second-round multiplex PCR was run. TCRdb passed the multiplex PCR reads through MiXCR, listing each CDR3 protein once. The sample lists about 410,000 distinct CDR3 sequences; about 16% were seen once. Exclusion applied to patients with other autoimmune diseases, uncontrolled infections, pregnancy or lactation. Someone took the PBMCs out of 10 ml of fresh peripheral blood. The data derive from a study of Graves' ophthalmopathy and Graves' hyperthyroidism. As for the study in general: Sampling took place at initial diagnosis, with peripheral blood obtained before any treatment. Study-level findings and limits: Stable hyperthyroidism and ophthalmopathy were told apart by a 13-signature model, which achieved 85% to 90% sensitivity and roughly 80% specificity.

The CDR3 extends over 12 amino acids. V dropped 7 bases and J dropped 5 bases, with 14 bases sitting between them. In germline, CDR1 is GTSNPN, CDR2 SVGIG (reference sequence). The TCR comes from a woman between 18 and 30 years old with Graves' ophthalmopathy. This sequence joins TRBV30 and TRBJ2-5, with D possibly TRBD2 on 6 matching bases. Sequenced sample: peripheral blood. For the CDR3, the DNA is TGTGCCTCTCTCGGCGGGGATGAGACCCAGTACTTC. This translates into CASLGGDETQYF.